These 21 T cell receptor beta chains share one sample of origin, sequenced in a study of cytomegalovirus exposure and HLA in healthy donors. The PCR had 60 Vbeta and 13 Jbeta primers. Sequenced by immunoSEQ multiplex PCR; TCRdb stores in-frame clones only, minus some. Of more than 65,000 clones in the sample, over 70% were seen once. Sequencing was performed on PBMCs. The receptors derive from a man aged 18-30 years in good health and CMV-seropositive.

The chain carries TRBV9 and TRBJ2-2, with D hard to call. Germline V lookup: CDR1 SGDLS, CDR2 YYNGEE. This CDR3 contains 15 residues. Deletions cut 1 base from V and 0 bases from J, with 7 bases between. CDR3 sequence reads: CASSVFTSNTGELFF. CDR3 in DNA: TGTGCCAGCAGCGTATTCACATCGAACACCGGGGAGCTGTTTTTT.

With regard to this clone: Its ends do not fully match the called genes, so a read error is possible. This CDR3 reads CASSKDSYNEQFF. The CDR3 DNA reads TGCGCCAGCAGTAAGGACTCCTATAATGAGCAGTTCTTC. The J gene is TRBJ2-1, the V gene TRBV10-2; D might be TRBD2 (5 bases). The CDR3 extends over 13 amino acids. Germline assignment: CDR1 WSHSY and CDR2 SAAADI.

This chain joins TRBV5-8 and TRBJ2-1; D call uncertain. CDR3 size: 12 residues. With 3 bases removed from V and 12 bases from J, the gap between germline ends came to 13 bases. Germline lookup yields CDR1 SGHTS and CDR2 YDEGEE. CDR3 loop: CASSSNVVRQFF. The CDR3, as DNA: TGTGCCAGCAGCTCCAACGTGGTGCGGCAGTTCTTC.

The CDR3 reads CASSPIGVGTDTQYF. CDR3 sequence (DNA): TGTGCCAGCTCCCCGATCGGGGTGGGCACAGATACGCAGTATTTT. The chain couples TRBV18 to TRBJ2-3; D may be TRBD2 (5 bases). Trimming stripped 6 bases from V and 1 base from J, with 14 bases between. Germline loops: CDR1 KGHSH, CDR2 LQKENI. There are 15 residues in the CDR3.

This sequence joins TRBV5-1 and TRBJ2-2; the D is unclear. V gave up 2 bases and J gave up 4 bases, with 9 bases separating them. The CDR3 has 14 residues. Germline V gene data show CDR1 as SGHRS and CDR2 as YFSETQ. CDR3: CASSFGAATGELFF. CDR3 nucleotide sequence: TGCGCCAGCAGCTTCGGTGCGGCCACCGGGGAGCTGTTTTTT.

This rearrangement joins TRBV6-5 to TRBJ1-1; perhaps TRBD1 as D (6 bases). This CDR3 has 14 amino acids. Germline V gene lookup returns CDR1 MNHEY and CDR2 SVGAGI. V was trimmed by 2 bases and J by 0 bases, leaving 7 bases between them. For the CDR3, the DNA is TGTGCCAGCAGTTACCAGGGGATGAACACTGAAGCTTTCTTT. Its translation: CASSYQGMNTEAFF.

The CDR3: CASITSGMFYNEQFF. The CDR3 DNA reads TGTGCCAGCATTACTAGCGGGATGTTTTACAATGAGCAGTTCTTC. The V call is TRBV2, the J call TRBJ2-1; 10 bases align to TRBD2. CDR1 is SNHLY, CDR2 FYNNEI, per germline. The CDR3 is made up of 15 amino acids. V trimming: 7 bases; J trimming: 4 bases; junction bases outside the gene matches: 7. The whole variable domain, filled in from reference TRBV2 and TRBJ2-1, reads EPEVTQTPSHQVTQMGQEVILRCVPISNHLYFYWYRQILGQKVEFLVSFYNNEISEKSEIFDDQFSVERPDGSNFTLKIRSTKLEDSAMYFCASITSGMFYNEQFFGPGTRLTVL.

The chain's CDR3 is CASSGGRQGTTYEQYF. The CDR3 region has the DNA TGTGCCAGCAGTGGGGGGCGACAGGGAACTACCTACGAGCAGTACTTC. V gene TRBV28 combines with J gene TRBJ2-7, with TRBD1 as a possible D gene (7 bases). CDR3 size: 16 residues. V was cut by 5 bases and J by 2 bases, with 19 bases left in between. CDR1 and CDR2 (germline): MDHEN, SYDVKM.

In DNA, the CDR3 is TGTGCCAGCAGTCTGAACACCTACGAGCAGTACTTC. Amino acids: CASSLNTYEQYF. The chain employs TRBV6-5 and TRBJ2-7; unclear D gene. The CDR3 is made up of 12 amino acids. CDR1 and CDR2 from the germline V gene are MNHEY and SVGAGI. V was cut by 5 bases and J by 2 bases, with 7 bases left in between.

The chain recombines TRBV7-2 with TRBJ2-1, with a weak D call TRBD1 (6 bases). The CDR3 contains 15 residues. Germline CDR1 SGHTA, CDR2 FQGNSA. V shed 2 bases and J shed 6 bases, with 14 bases lying between them. The CDR3 DNA is TGTGCCAGCAGCTTATCAGGGGCAGGCCTCAATGAGCAGTTCTTC. This gives the protein CASSLSGAGLNEQFF.

This chain links TRBV6-1 with TRBJ2-6; D not resolved. Trimming stripped 6 bases from V and 4 bases from J, with 13 bases between. The germline V gene has CDR1 MNHNS and CDR2 SASEGT. The CDR3 length is 15 residues. The CDR3 DNA reads as TGTGCCAGCAGCCGAGGAGTACCCGGGGCCAACGTCCTGACTTTC. This encodes CASSRGVPGANVLTF.

The rearrangement joins TRBV2 to TRBJ2-1, with 9 positions matching TRBD2. In germline, CDR1 is SNHLY, CDR2 FYNNEI. CDR3 length: 17 residues. The V and J ends lost 5 bases and 5 bases, in that order; junction bases with no gene match: 13. The CDR3 bases are TGTGCCAGCAGTAACCTCCTGACTAGCGGACTAAACAATGAGCAGTTCTTC. Its protein is CASSNLLTSGLNNEQFF.

This chain connects TRBV6-1 to TRBJ2-7; 8 bases fit TRBD1. Germline trimming cut 7 bases from V and 1 base from J; bases unmatched to any gene: 9. Germline CDR1 reads MNHNS; CDR2 reads SASEGT. CDR3 length: 15 amino acids. CDR3 sequence reads: CASNPVTGVSYEQYF. CDR3 coding DNA: TGTGCCAGCAACCCGGTGACAGGGGTATCCTACGAGCAGTACTTC.

This clone was seen only a few times. The J gene is TRBJ1-1, the V gene TRBV5-1; tentative D call: TRBD1 (5 bases). The CDR3 consists of 14 residues. Trimming stripped 2 bases from V and 0 bases from J, with 8 bases between. Looked up from germline, CDR1 is SGHRS and CDR2 is YFSETQ. The DNA for the CDR3 is TGCGCCAGCAGCTTCCAGGGAATGAACACTGAAGCTTTCTTT. Its translation is CASSFQGMNTEAFF.

Details on this clone: A junction boundary mismatches the germline segment, possibly from a read error. The gene calls are TRBV7-7 and TRBJ2-5; D is ambiguous. Germline CDR1 SSHAT, CDR2 FNYEAQ (reference sequence). The CDR3 is made up of 13 amino acids. The CDR3 reads CASSFGHEETQYF. CDR3 DNA sequence: TGTGCTAGCAGCTTCGGTCACGAAGAGACCCAGTACTTC.

V and J are TRBV5-1 and TRBJ1-5; D not resolved. V was pared by 1 base and J by 0 bases, with 2 bases between. This CDR3 has 13 amino acids. Germline values: CDR1 SGHRS, CDR2 YFSETQ. CDR3 amino acids: CASSLYSNQPQHF. The CDR3 DNA reads as TGCGCCAGCAGCTTGTATAGCAATCAGCCCCAGCATTTT.

The chain links TRBV28 to TRBJ1-5; D perhaps matches TRBD1 (6 bases). This CDR3 comprises 12 residues. V lost 5 bases to trimming and J lost 11 bases, with 13 bases between them. The germline V gene has CDR1 MDHEN and CDR2 SYDVKM. The CDR3 loop is CASSLQGQAQHF. The CDR3 DNA reads TGTGCCAGCAGTCTCCAGGGGCAAGCCCAGCATTTT.

This rearrangement joins TRBV5-1 to TRBJ1-2; 10 bases line up with TRBD1. Germline CDR1 SGHRS, CDR2 YFSETQ. This CDR3 is 14 amino acids long. J lost 2 bases, V lost 4 bases, and 2 bases had no gene match. The CDR3 spells CASSKDRGNYGYTF. The CDR3 DNA reads TGCGCCAGCAGCAAGGACAGGGGGAACTATGGCTACACCTTC.

CDR3 region: CASSLRGDEKLFF. For the CDR3, the DNA is TGTGCCAGCAGCTTACGCGGGGACGAAAAACTGTTTTTT. The chain has TRBV7-8 and TRBJ1-4; D is possibly TRBD1 (5 bases). V lost 2 bases and J 8 bases, leaving 9 bases between the germline ends. The CDR3 is made up of 13 amino acids. The germline V gene encodes CDR1 SGHVS and CDR2 FQNEAQ.

This clone was detected only once. This chain joins TRBV6-6 and TRBJ1-5; a possible D gene is TRBD1 (6 bases). The germline CDR1 and CDR2 sequences are MNHNY and SVGAGI (reference sequence). The germline V and J ends were trimmed by 2 bases and 7 bases, with 12 bases remaining between them. There are 14 residues in the CDR3. The CDR3, as DNA: TGTGCCAGCAGTTACCCAACAGGGTACCAGCCCCAGCATTTT. It yields the protein CASSYPTGYQPQHF.

V gene TRBV7-6 combines with J gene TRBJ2-2; no firm D call. The CDR3 is 12 residues long. V lost 5 bases, J lost 7 bases, and 8 bases lay in between. Looked up from germline, CDR1 is SGHVS and CDR2 is FNYEAQ. The CDR3 DNA reads TGTGCCAGCAGCCACAGTCGCGGGGAGCTGTTTTTT. Amino acids: CASSHSRGELFF.